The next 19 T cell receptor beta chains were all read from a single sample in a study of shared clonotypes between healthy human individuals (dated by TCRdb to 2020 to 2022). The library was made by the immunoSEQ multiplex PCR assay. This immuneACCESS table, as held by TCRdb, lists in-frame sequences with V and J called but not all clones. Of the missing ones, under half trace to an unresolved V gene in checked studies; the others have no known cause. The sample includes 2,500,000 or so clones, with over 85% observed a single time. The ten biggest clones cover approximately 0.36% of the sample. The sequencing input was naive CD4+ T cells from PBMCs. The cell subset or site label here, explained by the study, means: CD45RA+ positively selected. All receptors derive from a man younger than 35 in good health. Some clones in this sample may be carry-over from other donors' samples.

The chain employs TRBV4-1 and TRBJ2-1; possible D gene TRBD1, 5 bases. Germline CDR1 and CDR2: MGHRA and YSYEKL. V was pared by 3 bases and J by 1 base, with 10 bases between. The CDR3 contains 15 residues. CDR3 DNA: TGCGCCAGCAGCCAGCAAGACAGTTCCTACAATGAGCAGTTCTTC. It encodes CASSQQDSSYNEQFF.

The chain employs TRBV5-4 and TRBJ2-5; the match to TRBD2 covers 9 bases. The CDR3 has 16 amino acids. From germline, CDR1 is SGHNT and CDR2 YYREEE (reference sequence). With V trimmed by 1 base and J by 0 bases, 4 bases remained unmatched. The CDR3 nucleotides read TGTGCCAGCAGCTTGTCGCGGGGGGGGGACCAAGAGACCCAGTACTTC. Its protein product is CASSLSRGGDQETQYF.

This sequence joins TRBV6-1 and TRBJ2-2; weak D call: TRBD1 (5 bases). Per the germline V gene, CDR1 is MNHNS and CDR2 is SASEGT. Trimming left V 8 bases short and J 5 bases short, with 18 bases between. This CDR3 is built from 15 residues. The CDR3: CASARDSVRTGELFF. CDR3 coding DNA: TGTGCCAGCGCCAGGGATTCCGTTAGGACCGGGGAGCTGTTTTTT.

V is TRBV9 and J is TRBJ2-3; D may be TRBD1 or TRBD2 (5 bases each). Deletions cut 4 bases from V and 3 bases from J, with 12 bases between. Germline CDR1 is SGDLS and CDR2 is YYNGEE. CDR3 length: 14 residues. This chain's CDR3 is CASSPTWGTDTQYF. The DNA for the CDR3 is TGTGCCAGCAGCCCCACGTGGGGGACAGATACGCAGTATTTT.

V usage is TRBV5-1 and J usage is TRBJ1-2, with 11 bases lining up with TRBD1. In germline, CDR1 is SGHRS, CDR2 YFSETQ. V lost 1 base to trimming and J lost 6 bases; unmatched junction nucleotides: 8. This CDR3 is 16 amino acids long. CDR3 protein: CASSLRTGGVMDGYTF. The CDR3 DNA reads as TGCGCCAGCAGCTTGAGGACAGGGGGCGTCATGGATGGCTACACCTTC. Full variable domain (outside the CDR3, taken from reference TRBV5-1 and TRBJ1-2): KAGVTQTPRYLIKTRGQQVTLSCSPISGHRSVSWYQQTPGQGLQFLFEYFSETQRNKGNFPGRFSGRQFSNSRSEMNVSTLELGDSALYLCASSLRTGGVMDGYTFGSGTRLTVV.

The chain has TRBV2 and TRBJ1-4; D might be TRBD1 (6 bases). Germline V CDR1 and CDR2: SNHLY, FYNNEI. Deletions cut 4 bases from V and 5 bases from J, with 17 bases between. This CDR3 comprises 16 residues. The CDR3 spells CASSALQQGGNEKLFF. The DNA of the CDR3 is TGTGCCAGCAGTGCCTTGCAACAGGGTGGGAATGAAAAACTGTTTTTT.

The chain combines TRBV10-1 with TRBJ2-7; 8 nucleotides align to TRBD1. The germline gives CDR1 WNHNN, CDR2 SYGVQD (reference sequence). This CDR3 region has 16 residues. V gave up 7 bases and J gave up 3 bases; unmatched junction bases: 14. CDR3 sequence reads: CASTPEVGQVYYEQYF. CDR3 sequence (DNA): TGCGCCAGCACCCCGGAAGTGGGACAGGTATACTACGAGCAGTACTTC.

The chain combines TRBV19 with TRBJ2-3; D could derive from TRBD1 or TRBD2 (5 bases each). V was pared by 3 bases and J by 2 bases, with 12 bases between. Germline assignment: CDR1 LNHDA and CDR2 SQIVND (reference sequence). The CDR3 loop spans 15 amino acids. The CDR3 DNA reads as TGTGCCAGTAGTATGAATTGGGGGAACACAGATACGCAGTATTTT. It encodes CASSMNWGNTDTQYF.

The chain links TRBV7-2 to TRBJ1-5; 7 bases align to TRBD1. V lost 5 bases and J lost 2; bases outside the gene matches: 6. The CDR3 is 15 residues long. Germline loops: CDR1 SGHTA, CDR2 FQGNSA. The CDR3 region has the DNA TGTGCCAGCAGCCACAGGGGTAGGGGCAATCAGCCCCAGCATTTT. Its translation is CASSHRGRGNQPQHF. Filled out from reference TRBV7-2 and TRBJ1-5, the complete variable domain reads GAGVSQSPSNKVTEKGKDVELRCDPISGHTALYWYRQSLGQGLEFLIYFQGNSAPDKSGLPSDRFSAERTGGSVSTLTIQRTQQEDSAVYLCASSHRGRGNQPQHFGDGTRLSIL.

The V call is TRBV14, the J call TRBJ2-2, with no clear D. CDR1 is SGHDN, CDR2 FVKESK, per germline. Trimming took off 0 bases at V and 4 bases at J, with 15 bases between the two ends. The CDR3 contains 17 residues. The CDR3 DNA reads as TGTGCCAGCAGCCAAGATAGAGGCAGTTGGGTCACCGGGGAGCTGTTTTTT. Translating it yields CASSQDRGSWVTGELFF.

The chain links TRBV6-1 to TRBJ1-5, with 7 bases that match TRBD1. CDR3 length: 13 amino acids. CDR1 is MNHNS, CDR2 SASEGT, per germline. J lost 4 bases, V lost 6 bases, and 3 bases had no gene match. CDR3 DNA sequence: TGTGCCAGCAGGGGACAGCCTAATCAGCCCCAGCATTTT. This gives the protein CASRGQPNQPQHF.

This CDR3 is CASSSNAGPQNIQYF. Here the CDR3 DNA reads TGCGCCAGCAGCTCAAACGCCGGGCCGCAAAACATTCAGTACTTC. The V call is TRBV5-1, the J call TRBJ2-4; D remains unclear. CDR1 and CDR2 (germline): SGHRS, YFSETQ. The V and J ends lost 3 bases and 5 bases respectively, with 15 bases between them. The CDR3 is 15 amino acids.

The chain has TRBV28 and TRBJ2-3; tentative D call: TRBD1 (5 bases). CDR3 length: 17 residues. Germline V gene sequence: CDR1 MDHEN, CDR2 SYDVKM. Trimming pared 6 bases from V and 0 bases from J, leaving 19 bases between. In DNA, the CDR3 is TGTGCCAGCAGCCCCCCACGCGGCAGGACAAGCACAGATACGCAGTATTTT. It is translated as CASSPPRGRTSTDTQYF.

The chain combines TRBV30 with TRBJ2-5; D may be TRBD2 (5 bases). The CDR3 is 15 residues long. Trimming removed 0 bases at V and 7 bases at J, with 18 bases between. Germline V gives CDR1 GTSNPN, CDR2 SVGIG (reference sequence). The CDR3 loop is CAWSVRNLDRGTQYF. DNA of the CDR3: TGTGCCTGGAGTGTACGAAATTTAGATCGGGGGACCCAGTACTTC. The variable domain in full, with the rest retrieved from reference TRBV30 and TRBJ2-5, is SQTIHQWPATLVQPVGSPLSLECTVEGTSNPNLYWYRQAAGRGLQLLFYSVGIGQISSEVPQNLSASRPQDRQFILSSKKLLLSDSGFYLCAWSVRNLDRGTQYFGPGTRLLVL.

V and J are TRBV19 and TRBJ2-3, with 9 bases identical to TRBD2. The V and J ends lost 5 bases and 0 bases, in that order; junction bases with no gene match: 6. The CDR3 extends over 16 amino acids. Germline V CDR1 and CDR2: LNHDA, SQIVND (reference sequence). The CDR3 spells CASSPRLAASTDTQYF. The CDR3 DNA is TGTGCCAGTAGTCCCCGACTAGCGGCTAGCACAGATACGCAGTATTTT.

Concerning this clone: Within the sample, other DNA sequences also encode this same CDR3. The DNA of the CDR3 is TGTGCCAGCAGCCGGGACAGGTACAATGAGCAGTTCTTC. This translates into CASSRDRYNEQFF. The V call is TRBV6-4, the J call TRBJ2-1, with 8 bases lining up with TRBD1. CDR1 and CDR2 from the germline V gene are MRHNA and SNTAGT. With V trimmed by 6 bases and J by 4 bases, 2 bases remained unmatched. The CDR3 is 13 residues long.

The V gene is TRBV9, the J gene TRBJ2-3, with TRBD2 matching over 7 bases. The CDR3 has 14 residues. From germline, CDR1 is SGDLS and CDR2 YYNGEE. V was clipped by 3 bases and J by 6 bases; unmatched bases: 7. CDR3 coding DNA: TGTGCCAGCAGCGCGGGGAGGGCCCAGGATACGCAGTATTTT. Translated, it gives CASSAGRAQDTQYF.

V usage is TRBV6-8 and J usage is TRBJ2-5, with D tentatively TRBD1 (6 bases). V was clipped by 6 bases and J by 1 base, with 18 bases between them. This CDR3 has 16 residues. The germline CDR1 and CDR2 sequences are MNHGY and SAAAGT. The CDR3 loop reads CASRTPEWTAQETQYF. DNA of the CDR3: TGTGCCAGCAGAACACCCGAGTGGACAGCCCAAGAGACCCAGTACTTC.

Written as DNA, the CDR3 is TGTGCCAGCAGCTTGGTGGGGACTAGTAGGAACAATGAGCAGTTCTTC. Translating gives CASSLVGTSRNNEQFF. The chain couples TRBV5-6 to TRBJ2-1; 8 bases match TRBD2. The CDR3 consists of 16 residues. Trimming removed 0 bases from V and 5 bases from J; junction bases left unmatched: 7. The germline V gene encodes CDR1 SGHDT and CDR2 YYEEEE.